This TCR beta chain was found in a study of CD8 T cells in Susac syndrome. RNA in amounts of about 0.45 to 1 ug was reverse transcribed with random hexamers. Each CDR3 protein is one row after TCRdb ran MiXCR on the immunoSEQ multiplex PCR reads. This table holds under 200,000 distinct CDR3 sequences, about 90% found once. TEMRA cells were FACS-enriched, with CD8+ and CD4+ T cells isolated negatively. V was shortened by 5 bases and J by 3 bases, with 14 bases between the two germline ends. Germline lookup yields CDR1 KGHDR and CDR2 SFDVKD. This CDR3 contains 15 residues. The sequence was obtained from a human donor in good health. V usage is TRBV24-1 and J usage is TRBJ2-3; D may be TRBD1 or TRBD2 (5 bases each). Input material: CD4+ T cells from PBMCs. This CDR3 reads CATSATGTATDTQYF. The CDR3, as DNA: TGTGCCACCAGTGCAACCGGGACCGCTACAGATACGCAGTATTTT.